The present T cell receptor (beta chain) was sequenced within a study of CD8 T cells in ankylosing spondylitis. Findings and caveats of the study: Seemingly characteristic of ankylosing spondylitis blood was a TCR beta motif consisting of under ten highly homologous variants.

From the 5' RACE reads, TCRdb called clonotypes with MiXCR, one entry per CDR3 protein. The repertoire holds over 450,000 distinct CDR3 sequences, roughly an eighth seen once, with approximately 6.2% in the top ten. V was shortened by 2 bases and J by 5 bases, with 19 bases between the two germline ends. The length of the CDR3 is 17 residues. Germline-derived CDR1 and CDR2 are MNHEY and SVGAGI. In this sample, this clonotype turned up many times. The antigen remains undetermined. The chain is built from TRBV6-5 and TRBJ1-5; D is unclear. This TCR derives from a male donor with ankylosing spondylitis. Material for sequencing was blood, either unsorted or a sorted T cell fraction (not recorded which). CDR3: CASSYGRSPVSHQPQHF. CDR3 coding DNA: TGTGCCAGCAGTTACGGACGGTCCCCTGTATCCCATCAGCCCCAGCATTTT.